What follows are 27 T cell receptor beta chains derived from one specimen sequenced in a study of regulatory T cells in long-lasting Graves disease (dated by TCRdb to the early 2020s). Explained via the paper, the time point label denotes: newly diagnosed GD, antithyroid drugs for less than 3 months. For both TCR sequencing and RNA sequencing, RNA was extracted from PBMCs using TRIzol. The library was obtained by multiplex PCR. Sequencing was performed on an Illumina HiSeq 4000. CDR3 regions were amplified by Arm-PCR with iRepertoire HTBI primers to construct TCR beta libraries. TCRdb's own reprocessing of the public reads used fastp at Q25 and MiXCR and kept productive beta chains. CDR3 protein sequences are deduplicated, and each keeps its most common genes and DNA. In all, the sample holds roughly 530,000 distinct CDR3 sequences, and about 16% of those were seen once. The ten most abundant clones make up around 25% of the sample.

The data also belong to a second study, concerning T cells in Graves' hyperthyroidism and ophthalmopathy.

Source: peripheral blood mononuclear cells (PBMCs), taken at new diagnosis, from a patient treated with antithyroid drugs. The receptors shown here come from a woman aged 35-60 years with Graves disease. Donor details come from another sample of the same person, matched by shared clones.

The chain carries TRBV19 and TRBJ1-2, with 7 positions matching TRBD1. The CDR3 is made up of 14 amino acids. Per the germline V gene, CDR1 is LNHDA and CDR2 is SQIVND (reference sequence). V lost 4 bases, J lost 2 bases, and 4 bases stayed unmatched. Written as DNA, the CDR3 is TGTGCCAGTAGTACCCTGACAGGGAACTATGGCTACACCTTC. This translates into CASSTLTGNYGYTF.

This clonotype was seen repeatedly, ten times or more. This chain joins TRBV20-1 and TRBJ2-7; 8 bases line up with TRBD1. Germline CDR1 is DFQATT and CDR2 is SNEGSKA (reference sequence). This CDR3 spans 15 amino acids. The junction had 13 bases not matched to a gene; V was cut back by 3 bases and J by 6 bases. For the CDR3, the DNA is TGCAGTGCTAGGGGGGTGAGGACAGGGATCACCGAGCAGTACTTC. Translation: CSARGVRTGITEQYF.

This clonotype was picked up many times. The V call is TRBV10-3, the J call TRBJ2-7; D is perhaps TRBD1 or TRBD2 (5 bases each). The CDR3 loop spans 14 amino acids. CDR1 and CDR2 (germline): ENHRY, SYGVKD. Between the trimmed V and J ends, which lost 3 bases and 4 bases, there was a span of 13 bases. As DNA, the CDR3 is TGTGCCATCAGTGAAATAAGAGGGGCTTACGAGCAGTACTTC. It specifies CAISEIRGAYEQYF.

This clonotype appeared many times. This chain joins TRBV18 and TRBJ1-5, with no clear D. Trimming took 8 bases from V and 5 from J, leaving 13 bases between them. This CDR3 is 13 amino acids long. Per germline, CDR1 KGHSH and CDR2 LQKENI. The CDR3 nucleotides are TGTGCCAGCAGTCCTAGTAGGGATCAGCCCCAGCATTTT. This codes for CASSPSRDQPQHF.

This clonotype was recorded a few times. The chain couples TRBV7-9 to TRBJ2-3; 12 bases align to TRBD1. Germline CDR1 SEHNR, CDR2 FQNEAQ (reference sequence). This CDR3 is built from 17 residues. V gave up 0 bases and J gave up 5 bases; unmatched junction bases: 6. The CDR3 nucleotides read TGTGCCAGCAGCTTAGCGGGGACAGGGGGCGTAGGAGATACGCAGTATTTT. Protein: CASSLAGTGGVGDTQYF. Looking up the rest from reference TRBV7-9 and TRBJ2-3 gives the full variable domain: DTGVSQNPRHKITKRGQNVTFRCDPISEHNRLYWYRQTLGQGPEFLTYFQNEAQLEKSRLLSDRFSAERPKGSFSTLEIQRTEQGDSAMYLCASSLAGTGGVGDTQYFGPGTRLTVL.

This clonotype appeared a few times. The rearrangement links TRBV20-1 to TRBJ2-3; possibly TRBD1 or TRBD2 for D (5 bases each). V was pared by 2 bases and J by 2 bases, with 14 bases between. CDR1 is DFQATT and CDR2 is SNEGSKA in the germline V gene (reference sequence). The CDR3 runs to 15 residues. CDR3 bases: TGCAGTGCTAGACCCGTTGAGGGGCCCACAGATACGCAGTATTTT. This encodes CSARPVEGPTDTQYF.

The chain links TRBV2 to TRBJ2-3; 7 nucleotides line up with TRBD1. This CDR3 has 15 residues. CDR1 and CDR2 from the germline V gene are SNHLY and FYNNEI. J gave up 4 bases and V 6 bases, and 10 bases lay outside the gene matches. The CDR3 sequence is CASSVEGAPPDTQYF. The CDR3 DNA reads TGTGCCAGCAGCGTTGAGGGGGCGCCCCCAGATACGCAGTATTTT.

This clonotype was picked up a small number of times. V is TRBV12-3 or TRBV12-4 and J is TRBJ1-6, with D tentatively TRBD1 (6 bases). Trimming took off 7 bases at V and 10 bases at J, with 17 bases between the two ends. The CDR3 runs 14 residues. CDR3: CASTQGGLRSPLHF. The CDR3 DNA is TGTGCCAGCACCCAAGGGGGGTTACGGTCACCCCTCCACTTT.

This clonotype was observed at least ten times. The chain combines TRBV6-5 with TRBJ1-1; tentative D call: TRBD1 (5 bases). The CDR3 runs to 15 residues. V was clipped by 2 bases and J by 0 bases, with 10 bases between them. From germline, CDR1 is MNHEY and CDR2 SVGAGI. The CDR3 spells CASSYRAGLNTEAFF. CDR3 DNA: TGTGCCAGCAGTTACAGGGCAGGGCTGAACACTGAAGCTTTCTTT.

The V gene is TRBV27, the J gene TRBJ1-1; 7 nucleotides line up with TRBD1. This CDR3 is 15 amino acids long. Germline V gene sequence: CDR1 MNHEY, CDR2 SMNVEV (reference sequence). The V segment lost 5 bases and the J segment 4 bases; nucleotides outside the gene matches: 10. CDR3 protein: CASSPGTASFTEAFF. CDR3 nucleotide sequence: TGTGCCAGCAGTCCGGGGACAGCCTCCTTCACTGAAGCTTTCTTT.

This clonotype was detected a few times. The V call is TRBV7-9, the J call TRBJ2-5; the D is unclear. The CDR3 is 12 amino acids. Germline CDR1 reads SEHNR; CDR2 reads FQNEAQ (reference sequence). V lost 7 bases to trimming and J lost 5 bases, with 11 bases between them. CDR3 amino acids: CASTRWVETQYF. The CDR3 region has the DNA TGTGCCAGCACCCGGTGGGTGGAGACCCAGTACTTC.

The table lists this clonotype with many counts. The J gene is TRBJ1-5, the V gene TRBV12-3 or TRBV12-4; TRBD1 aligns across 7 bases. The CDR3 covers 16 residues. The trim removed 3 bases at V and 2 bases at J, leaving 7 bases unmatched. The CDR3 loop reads CASSFARQGGNQPQHF. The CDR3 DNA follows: TGTGCCAGCAGTTTCGCACGACAGGGTGGCAATCAGCCCCAGCATTTT.

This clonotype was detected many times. The CDR3 DNA reads TGTGCCAGCAGTGGGTATACTAACGAGCAGTACTTC. Its translation is CASSGYTNEQYF. This sequence joins TRBV2 and TRBJ2-7; no clear D. Trimming shortened V by 4 bases and J by 5 bases, and 9 bases separated the two germline ends. The CDR3 is 12 residues long. From germline, CDR1 is SNHLY and CDR2 FYNNEI.

CDR3 in DNA: TGTGCCAGCAGCATCAGGGACTCCATAAGTAATGAGCAGTTCTTC. This codes for CASSIRDSISNEQFF. V gene TRBV7-2 combines with J gene TRBJ2-1; maybe TRBD2 (6 bases). This CDR3 region has 15 residues. V was trimmed by 5 bases and J by 7 bases, leaving 18 bases between them. The germline V gene encodes CDR1 SGHTA and CDR2 FQGNSA.

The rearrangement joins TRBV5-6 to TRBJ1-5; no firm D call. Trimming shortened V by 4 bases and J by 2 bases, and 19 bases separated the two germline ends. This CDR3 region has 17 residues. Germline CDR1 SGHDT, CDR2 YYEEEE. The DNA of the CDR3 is TGTGCCAGCAGCATATTCAAAGGTGTTCCGGGCAATCAGCCCCAGCATTTT. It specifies CASSIFKGVPGNQPQHF. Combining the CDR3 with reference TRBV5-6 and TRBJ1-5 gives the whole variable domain DAGVTQSPTHLIKTRGQQVTLRCSPKSGHDTVSWYQQALGQGPQFIFQYYEEEERQRGNFPDRFSGHQFPNYSSELNVNALLLGDSALYLCASSIFKGVPGNQPQHFGDGTRLSIL.

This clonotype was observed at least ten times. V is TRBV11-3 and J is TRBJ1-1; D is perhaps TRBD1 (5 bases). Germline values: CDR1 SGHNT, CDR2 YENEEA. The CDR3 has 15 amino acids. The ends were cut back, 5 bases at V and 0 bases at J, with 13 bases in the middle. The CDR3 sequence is CASSPSGGLNTEAFF. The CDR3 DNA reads TGTGCCAGCAGCCCGAGTGGGGGACTGAACACTGAAGCTTTCTTT. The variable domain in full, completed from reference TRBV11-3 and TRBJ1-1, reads EAGVVQSPRYKIIEKKQPVAFWCNPISGHNTLYWYLQNLGQGPELLIRYENEEAVDDSQLPKDRFSAERLKGVDSTLKIQPAELGDSAVYLCASSPSGGLNTEAFFGQGTRLTVV.

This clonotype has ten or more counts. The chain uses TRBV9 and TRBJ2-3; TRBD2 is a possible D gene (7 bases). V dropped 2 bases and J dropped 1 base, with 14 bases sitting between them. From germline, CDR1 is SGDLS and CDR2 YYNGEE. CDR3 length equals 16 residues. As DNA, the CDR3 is TGTGCCAGCAGCGTTAAGAGGGGGGGCGGCACAGATACGCAGTATTTT. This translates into CASSVKRGGGTDTQYF. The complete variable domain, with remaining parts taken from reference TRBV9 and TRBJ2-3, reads DSGVTQTPKHLITATGQRVTLRCSPRSGDLSVYWYQQSLDQGLQFLIQYYNGEERAKGNILERFSAQQFPDLHSELNLSSLELGDSALYFCASSVKRGGGTDTQYFGPGTRLTVL.

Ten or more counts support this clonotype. The CDR3 loop reads CASSGNAEKAFF. CDR3 sequence (DNA): TGTGCCAGCAGCGGTAACGCTGAAAAAGCTTTCTTT. The chain links TRBV9 to TRBJ1-1; no reliable D call. Germline assignment: CDR1 SGDLS and CDR2 YYNGEE. V lost 3 bases, J lost 9 bases, and 12 bases lay in between. This CDR3 comprises 12 residues.

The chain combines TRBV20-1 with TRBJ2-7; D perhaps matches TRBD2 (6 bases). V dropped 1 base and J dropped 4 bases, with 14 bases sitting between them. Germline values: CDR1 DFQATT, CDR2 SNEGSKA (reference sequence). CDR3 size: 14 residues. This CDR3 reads CSARALDSGYEQYF. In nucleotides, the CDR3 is TGCAGTGCTAGAGCTCTGGATAGCGGATACGAGCAGTACTTC.

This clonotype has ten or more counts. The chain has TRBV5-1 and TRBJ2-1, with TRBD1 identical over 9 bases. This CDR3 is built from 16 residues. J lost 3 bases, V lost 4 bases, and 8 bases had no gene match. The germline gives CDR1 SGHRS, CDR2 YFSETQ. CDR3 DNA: TGCGCCAGCAGCACCCTAGAGGGACAGGGCTACAATGAGCAGTTCTTC. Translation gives CASSTLEGQGYNEQFF.

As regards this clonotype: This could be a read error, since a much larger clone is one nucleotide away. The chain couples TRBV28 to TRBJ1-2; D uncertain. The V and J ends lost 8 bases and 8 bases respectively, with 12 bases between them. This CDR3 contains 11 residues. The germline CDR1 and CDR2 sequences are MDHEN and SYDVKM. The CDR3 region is CASGSHTGYTF. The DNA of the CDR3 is TGTGCCAGCGGCAGCCACACAGGCTACACCTTC.

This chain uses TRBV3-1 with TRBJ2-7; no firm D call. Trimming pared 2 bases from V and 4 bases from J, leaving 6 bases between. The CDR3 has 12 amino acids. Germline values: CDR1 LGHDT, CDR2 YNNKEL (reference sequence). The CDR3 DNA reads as TGTGCCAGCAGCCAAACAGAATACGAGCAGTACTTC. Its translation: CASSQTEYEQYF.

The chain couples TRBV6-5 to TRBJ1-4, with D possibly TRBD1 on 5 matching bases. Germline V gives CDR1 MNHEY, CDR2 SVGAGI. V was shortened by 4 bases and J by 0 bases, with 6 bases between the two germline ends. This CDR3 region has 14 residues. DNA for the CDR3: TGTGCCAGCAGTTGGGGCTCAACTAATGAAAAACTGTTTTTT. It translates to CASSWGSTNEKLFF.

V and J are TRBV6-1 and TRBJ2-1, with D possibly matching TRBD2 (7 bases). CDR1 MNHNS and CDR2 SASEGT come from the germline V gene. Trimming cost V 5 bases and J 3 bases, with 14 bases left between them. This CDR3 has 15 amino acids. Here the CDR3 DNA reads TGTGCCAGCAGTCGAGGCGGGGGCCTCTACAATGAGCAGTTCTTC. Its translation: CASSRGGGLYNEQFF.

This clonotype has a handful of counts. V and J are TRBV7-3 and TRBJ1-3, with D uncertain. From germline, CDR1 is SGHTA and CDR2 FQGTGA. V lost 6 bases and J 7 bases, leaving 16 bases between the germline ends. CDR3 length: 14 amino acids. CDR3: CASSWRAVVNTIYF. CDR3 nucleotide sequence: TGTGCCAGCAGTTGGAGGGCCGTTGTGAACACCATATATTTT.

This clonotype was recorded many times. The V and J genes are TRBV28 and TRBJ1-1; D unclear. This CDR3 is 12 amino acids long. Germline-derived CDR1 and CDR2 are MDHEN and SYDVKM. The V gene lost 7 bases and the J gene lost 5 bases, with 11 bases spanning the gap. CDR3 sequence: CASNRYGTEAFF. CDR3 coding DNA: TGTGCCAGCAACCGATACGGAACTGAAGCTTTCTTT.

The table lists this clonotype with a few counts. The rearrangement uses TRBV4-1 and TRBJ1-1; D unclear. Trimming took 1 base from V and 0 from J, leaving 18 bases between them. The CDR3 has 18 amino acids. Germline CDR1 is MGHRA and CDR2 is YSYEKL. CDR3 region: CASSQVLLRGNLNTEAFF. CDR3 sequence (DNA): TGCGCCAGCAGCCAAGTGCTTCTGAGAGGGAACTTGAACACTGAAGCTTTCTTT.